What follows are 2 T cell receptor beta chains derived from one specimen sequenced in a study of post-analysis software for immune sequencing data. Notes on the study in general: When patients were compared with controls, about 5 TRBV segments were more frequent, TRBV5-6, TRBV5-1 and TRBV20-1 among them.

Sequencing libraries made from TCR beta cDNA carried unique molecular identifiers. Via MiXCR, TCRdb re-called the PCR reads, giving one row per CDR3 protein. The sample has 350,000 to 500,000 distinct CDR3 sequences; about 40% are singletons. These receptors have no known antigen. The sequencing sample was made of blood. Every receptor here comes from a girl aged 2-9 years with multiple sclerosis.

The chain carries TRBV4-3 and TRBJ2-1; 7 bases map to TRBD2. From germline, CDR1 is LGHNA and CDR2 YSLEER. The CDR3 contains 17 residues. The V and J ends lost 4 bases and 4 bases, in that order; junction bases with no gene match: 13. CDR3 sequence reads: CASSRRSGGSPYNEQFF. The CDR3, as DNA: TGCGCCAGCAGCCGTAGGAGTGGCGGGAGCCCTTACAATGAGCAGTTCTTC.

Of note for this clonotype: This may be a read error: a much more frequent sequence differs by one nucleotide. The chain uses TRBV5-8 and TRBJ2-5; TRBD2 agrees at 8 bases. The V segment lost 10 bases and the J segment 5 bases; nucleotides outside the gene matches: 13. In germline, CDR1 is SGHTS, CDR2 YDEGEE. CDR3 length: 14 residues. CDR3 in amino acids: CAGGRAGAGETQYF. The CDR3, as DNA: TGTGCCGGCGGACGAGCGGGGGCCGGGGAGACCCAGTACTTC. The full variable domain, with the rest looked up from reference TRBV5-8 and TRBJ2-5, is EAGVTQSPTHLIKTRGQQATLRCSPISGHTSVYWYQQALGLGLQFLLWYDEGEERNRGNFPPRFSGRQFPNYSSELNVNALELEDSALYLCAGGRAGAGETQYFGPGTRLLVL.